A single sample is the source of the 12 T cell receptor beta chains below, sequenced in a study of blood T cells in healthy people across ages. Next came a second PCR, run for about 7 to 12 cycles, which used a sample-barcoded 5' primer along with a J-beta primer mix. TCRdb re-called the 5' RACE reads through MiXCR, storing one row per CDR3 protein. The sample has hundreds of thousands of distinct CDR3 sequences; 40% to 65% are singletons. The sequenced sample was blood. The receptors shown here come from a man older than 75 in good health.

In its sample, this clonotype was seen a few times. The J gene is TRBJ2-3, the V gene TRBV25-1; D assignment may be TRBD1 or TRBD2 (5 bases each). V lost 0 bases to trimming and J lost 3 bases, with 13 bases between them. This CDR3 spans 16 amino acids. CDR1 MGHDK and CDR2 SYGVNS come from the germline V gene. Here the CDR3 reads CASSEYMGVVTDTQYF. The CDR3 coding sequence is TGTGCCAGCAGTGAATATATGGGGGTAGTAACAGATACGCAGTATTTT.

This clonotype was found a few times. The V gene is TRBV6-5, the J gene TRBJ2-5; D gene ambiguous. Trimming shortened V by 4 bases and J by 1 base, and 10 bases separated the two germline ends. This CDR3 comprises 14 residues. Germline V gene lookup returns CDR1 MNHEY and CDR2 SVGAGI. Written as DNA, the CDR3 is TGTGCCAGCAGTTTTACCAGCCCCCAAGAGACCCAGTACTTC. This encodes CASSFTSPQETQYF.

This chain connects TRBV25-1 to TRBJ2-6; tentative D call: TRBD1 (5 bases). The CDR3 runs to 15 residues. Germline values: CDR1 MGHDK, CDR2 SYGVNS. V lost 3 bases and J lost 0, with 6 bases in between. As DNA, the CDR3 is TGTGCCAGCAGTGAGGGGCCCTCTGGGGCCAACGTCCTGACTTTC. This translates into CASSEGPSGANVLTF.

The chain combines TRBV12-3 or TRBV12-4 with TRBJ2-7, with D perhaps matching TRBD2 (5 bases). Trimming took off 4 bases at V and 3 bases at J, with 16 bases between the two ends. CDR3 length equals 15 residues. As DNA, the CDR3 is TGTGCCAGCAGTTACCGGCGCAGCGGATTCTACGAGCAGTACTTC. Its translation: CASSYRRSGFYEQYF.

On this clonotype itself: Relative to the germline gene, one junction end is altered; a read error may explain this. V and J are TRBV7-9 and TRBJ2-7; perhaps TRBD2 as D (5 bases). The CDR3 runs 13 residues. CDR1 is SEHNR and CDR2 is FQNEAQ in the germline V gene (reference sequence). CDR3 nucleotide sequence: TGTGCCGGCAGCTTAGCGATTACCTACGAGCAGTACTTC. This encodes CAGSLAITYEQYF.

This clonotype appeared a single time. V usage is TRBV3-1 and J usage is TRBJ2-5; 8 bases are shared with TRBD1. Germline V gives CDR1 LGHDT, CDR2 YNNKEL (reference sequence). Trimming cost V 1 base and J 4 bases; bases outside gene matches: 8. The CDR3 has 16 residues. This CDR3 is CASSQGDRGVRETQYF. CDR3 sequence (DNA): TGTGCCAGCAGCCAAGGTGACAGGGGTGTGAGAGAGACCCAGTACTTC.

The gene calls are TRBV7-9 and TRBJ2-3, with 8 bases aligning to TRBD2. Germline assignment: CDR1 SEHNR and CDR2 FQNEAQ (reference sequence). J gave up 8 bases and V 0 bases, and 4 bases lay outside the gene matches. The CDR3 contains 14 residues. In DNA, the CDR3 is TGTGCCAGCAGCTTAGCGGGCCTAGCGGGTACGCAGTATTTT. Translated, it gives CASSLAGLAGTQYF.

This clonotype was detected a few times. The V call is TRBV12-3 or TRBV12-4, the J call TRBJ2-4; 7 bases line up with TRBD2. The J call is uncertain, as TRBJ2-7 better fits the DNA end. This CDR3 comprises 15 residues. Here the CDR3 reads CASSAVGGGMYEQYF. CDR3 coding DNA: TGTGCCAGCAGCGCCGTGGGGGGGGGAATGTACGAGCAGTACTTC.

The sample holds many counts of this clonotype. The chain links TRBV20-1 to TRBJ1-4, with D possibly matching TRBD1 (6 bases). Germline V CDR1 and CDR2: DFQATT, SNEGSKA (reference sequence). The V gene lost 6 bases and the J gene lost 4 bases, with 12 bases spanning the gap. This CDR3 is 13 amino acids long. This CDR3 reads CSAKDSYNEKLFF. The DNA for the CDR3 is TGCAGTGCCAAGGACAGCTATAATGAAAAACTGTTTTTT.

The chain carries TRBV12-3 or TRBV12-4 and TRBJ2-7, with D perhaps TRBD1 or TRBD2 (5 bases each). V dropped 8 bases and J dropped 5 bases, with 10 bases sitting between them. The CDR3 has 11 residues. As DNA, the CDR3 is TGTGCCAGCTCGGGGCTCGACGAGCAGTACTTC. As protein: CASSGLDEQYF.

This chain joins TRBV7-9 and TRBJ2-7, with 8 nucleotides matching TRBD2. V lost 5 bases to trimming and J lost 7 bases; unmatched junction nucleotides: 16. The CDR3 contains 16 residues. Looked up from germline, CDR1 is SEHNR and CDR2 is FQNEAQ (reference sequence). As DNA, the CDR3 is TGTGCCAGCAGCAGGGAAGGAGCGGGAGAAGCGCATGAGCAGTACTTC. This gives the protein CASSREGAGEAHEQYF.

This chain links TRBV10-3 with TRBJ2-5, with D maybe TRBD1 (6 bases). From germline, CDR1 is ENHRY and CDR2 SYGVKD. CDR3 size: 14 residues. The ends were cut back, 6 bases at V and 0 bases at J, with 11 bases in the middle. This chain's CDR3 is CAISPKGDQETQYF. Written as DNA, the CDR3 is TGTGCCATCAGCCCCAAGGGGGACCAAGAGACCCAGTACTTC.